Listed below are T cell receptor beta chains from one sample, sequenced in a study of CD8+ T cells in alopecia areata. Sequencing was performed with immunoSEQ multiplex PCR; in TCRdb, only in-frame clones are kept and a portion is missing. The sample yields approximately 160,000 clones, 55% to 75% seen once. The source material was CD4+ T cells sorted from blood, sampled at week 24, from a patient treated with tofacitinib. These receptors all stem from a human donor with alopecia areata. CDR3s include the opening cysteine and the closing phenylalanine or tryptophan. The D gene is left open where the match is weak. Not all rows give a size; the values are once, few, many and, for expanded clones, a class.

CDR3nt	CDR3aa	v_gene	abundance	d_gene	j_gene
TGCAGCGTCGCACAGGGGGAATACCACACTGAAGCTTTCTTT	CSVAQGEYHTEAFF	TRBV29-1	once	TRBD1	TRBJ1-1
TGTGCCAGCTCACCACCCACAGGGATCTACGAGCAGTACTTC	CASSPPTGIYEQYF	TRBV18	NA	NA	TRBJ2-7
TGTGCCAGCAGGACCATGGCCCGGGGTGAAAAACTGTTTTTT	CASRTMARGEKLFF	TRBV6-5	NA	NA	TRBJ1-4
TGTGCCAGCAGTGAGAACTCTTGGAACACTGAAGCTTTCTTT	CASSENSWNTEAFF	TRBV2	NA	NA	TRBJ1-1
TGCGCCAGCGGTCCCGGGAAAAACACCGGGGAGCTGTTTTTT	CASGPGKNTGELFF	TRBV5-1	few	NA	TRBJ2-2
TGCAGCGTTGGGGACCCATGGGGGGAGCTGTTTTTT	CSVGDPWGELFF	TRBV29-1	few	NA	TRBJ2-2
TGCGCCAGCAGCTTGAAATCGGGGGCTAGTTCTGGGGCCAACGTCCTGACTTTC	CASSLKSGASSGANVLTF	TRBV5-1	few	NA	TRBJ2-6
TGTGCCAGCAGACAGGGGAATAATTCACCCCTCCACTTT	CASRQGNNSPLHF	TRBV14	NA	TRBD1	TRBJ1-6
TGTGCCATTCGGGCAGGGGGCCTGGGAAATTCACCCCTCCACTTT	CAIRAGGLGNSPLHF	TRBV10-3	NA	TRBD1	TRBJ1-6
TGCAGCGTCGCTTTCGGGGGCACCGGGGAGCTGTTTTTT	CSVAFGGTGELFF	TRBV29-1	few	NA	TRBJ2-2
TGTGCCTGGAGTGTTGGAGGGAACAATGAGCAGTTCTTC	CAWSVGGNNEQFF	TRBV30	few	NA	TRBJ2-1
TGCAGCGTCCATTCCCGGGACAGGGAAGGAGGGGACTACGAGCAGTACTTC	CSVHSRDREGGDYEQYF	TRBV29-1	once	TRBD1	TRBJ2-7
TGCAGTGCTAGGACAGGGGCTGGCTACACCTTC	CSARTGAGYTF	TRBV20-1	NA	TRBD1	TRBJ1-2
TGCAGCGTTGGTGTGCTGGGCCAGGCCGACTACAATGAGCAGTTCTTC	CSVGVLGQADYNEQFF	TRBV29-1	NA	NA	TRBJ2-1
TGTGCCAGCTCACCGGACAGGGTAAAGGGCTACACCTTC	CASSPDRVKGYTF	TRBV18	NA	TRBD1	TRBJ1-2
TGCAGCACCTACGCTAGCGGGGGGAACACCGGGGAGCTGTTTTTT	CSTYASGGNTGELFF	TRBV29-1	few	TRBD2	TRBJ2-2
TGTGCCAGCAGTGTTGAGGGGAACACTGAAGCTTTCTTT	CASSVEGNTEAFF	TRBV2	NA	NA	TRBJ1-1
TGCGCCAGCAGCTCGGGTCAGAGGAATTCACCCCTCCACTTT	CASSSGQRNSPLHF	TRBV5-1	few	NA	TRBJ1-6
TGTGCCAGCAGTGAACAGGGGTATGGCTACACCTTC	CASSEQGYGYTF	TRBV25-1	NA	NA	TRBJ1-2
TGTGCCAGCAGTTCGACAGGGGGTAGCAATCAGCCCCAGCATTTT	CASSSTGGSNQPQHF	TRBV6-5	NA	TRBD1	TRBJ1-5
TGTGCCAGCAGTGGGGACAGACCTTATGGCTACACCTTC	CASSGDRPYGYTF	TRBV2	NA	TRBD1	TRBJ1-2
TGCGCCAGCAGTCGGGTCGTCCGGGAAAAACTGTTTTTT	CASSRVVREKLFF	TRBV23-1	few	NA	TRBJ1-4
TGCGCCAGCAGCTCGTCGGACAGGGGCAATTCACCCCTCCACTTT	CASSSSDRGNSPLHF	TRBV5-1	NA	TRBD1	TRBJ1-6
TGTGCCGGTACTAGCGGGGGGGAGACCCAGTACTTC	CAGTSGGETQYF	TRBV30	NA	TRBD2	TRBJ2-5
TGTGCCAGCAGCCGGGGCAAGAACACTGAAGCTTTCTTT	CASSRGKNTEAFF	TRBV7-8	NA	NA	TRBJ1-1
TGCAGCGTTGTTCACCAGGGGGCCAACAATGAGCAGTTCTTC	CSVVHQGANNEQFF	TRBV29-1	NA	TRBD1	TRBJ2-1
TGCAGCGTTCGAGAAAGACTGGGGATTACTGAAGCTTTCTTT	CSVRERLGITEAFF	TRBV29-1	few	NA	TRBJ1-1
TGTGCCAGCAGCCCCGGGGACGGCGGACGGGACGAGCAGTACTTC	CASSPGDGGRDEQYF	TRBV7-6	NA	NA	TRBJ2-7
TGTGCCAGCAGCCAGGACAGAGGGAGATATGGCTACACCTTC	CASSQDRGRYGYTF	TRBV14	NA	NA	TRBJ1-2
TGTGCCTGGAGTACGACAGGGAATCAGCCCCAGCATTTT	CAWSTTGNQPQHF	TRBV30	NA	TRBD1	TRBJ1-5
TGTGCCAGCAGTGCTGACGGGACTTCAACTAATGAAAAACTGTTTTTT	CASSADGTSTNEKLFF	TRBV6-1	few	NA	TRBJ1-4
TGTGCCAGCAGCTATCCGGGACAGGGTGTTCGACCCCAGCATTTT	CASSYPGQGVRPQHF	TRBV7-8	NA	TRBD1	TRBJ1-5
TGTGCCAGCTCAGGACAAATCAATCAGCCCCAGCATTTT	CASSGQINQPQHF	TRBV7-9	NA	NA	TRBJ1-5
TGTGCCAGCAGTTACAGGGGACGGGCCCAAGAGACCCAGTACTTC	CASSYRGRAQETQYF	TRBV6-6	NA	NA	TRBJ2-5
TGCGCCAGCACATTAGACAAGGAGTGGTCACCCCTCCACTTT	CASTLDKEWSPLHF	TRBV5-1	NA	NA	TRBJ1-6
TGTGCCAGCAGCGCCTCGGGTCGGGGCAATCAGCCCCAGCATTTT	CASSASGRGNQPQHF	TRBV2	NA	NA	TRBJ1-5
TGCGCCAGCAGCTTGGTGGGAGATACGCAGTATTTT	CASSLVGDTQYF	TRBV5-1	NA	NA	TRBJ2-3
TGCAGCGTTACGGACGGGGGTCAGCCCCAGCATTTT	CSVTDGGQPQHF	TRBV29-1	NA	NA	TRBJ1-5
TGTGCCTGGAGTGTACGTTTGGCGGGGGCCCAGGGGACGCAGTATTTT	CAWSVRLAGAQGTQYF	TRBV30	NA	NA	TRBJ2-3
TGCAGCGTTGATTGGAGCCCTGCCCAAGGCGGTAACTATGGCTACACCTTC	CSVDWSPAQGGNYGYTF	TRBV29-1	NA	NA	TRBJ1-2
TGCAGCTCGGGGCAGGGCGGCTATGGCTACACCTTC	CSSGQGGYGYTF	TRBV29-1	NA	NA	TRBJ1-2
TGTGCCAGCTCACTGCAGGGTGATCAGCCCCAGCATTTT	CASSLQGDQPQHF	TRBV18	few	NA	TRBJ1-5